These 10 T cell receptor beta chains share one sample of origin, sequenced in a study of blood T cell repertoires in COVID-19. Here immunoSEQ multiplex PCR was the method, and the copy in TCRdb shows in-frame clones only, minus some. The sample lists under 5,500 clones; approximately 80% were seen once. The sequenced sample was peripheral blood. These receptors all stem from a man aged 65-85 years with active COVID-19.

This clone was observed a handful of times. V and J are TRBV3-1 (or the pseudogene TRBV3-2) and TRBJ2-7; D possibly corresponds to TRBD2 (6 bases). Germline CDR1 is LGHDT and CDR2 is YNNKEL (reference sequence). V lost 1 base and J 7 bases, leaving 11 bases between the germline ends. The CDR3 is 13 amino acids. DNA for the CDR3: TGTGCCAGCAGCCAAGTCCGGGCGGGGGAGCAGTACTTC. Translated, it gives CASSQVRAGEQYF.

The gene calls are TRBV9 and TRBJ2-3; 7 bases match TRBD2. The CDR3 length is 15 residues. Germline CDR1 is SGDLS and CDR2 is YYNGEE. V was pared by 0 bases and J by 1 base, with 2 bases of the junction left unmatched. The CDR3: CASSVAAGGTDTQYF. The CDR3, as DNA: TGTGCCAGCAGCGTAGCGGCGGGGGGCACAGATACGCAGTATTTT.

The J gene is TRBJ1-2, the V gene TRBV10-3; D is undetermined. Per the germline V gene, CDR1 is ENHRY and CDR2 is SYGVKD. The CDR3 is 13 amino acids. V lost 3 bases and J lost 8, with 13 bases in between. The CDR3 DNA reads TGTGCCATCAGTGAAGGAGTCTTTCCGGGCTACACCTTC. It encodes CAISEGVFPGYTF.

In this sample, this clone turned up a few times. This chain connects TRBV27 to TRBJ2-7; maybe TRBD1 (5 bases). CDR3 size: 13 residues. Trimming took 8 bases from V and 0 from J, leaving 11 bases between them. Germline lookup yields CDR1 MNHEY and CDR2 SMNVEV (reference sequence). DNA of the CDR3: TGTGCCAGCGGGAAGGACAACTCCTACGAGCAGTACTTC. This encodes CASGKDNSYEQYF.

V is TRBV19 and J is TRBJ1-3; D is ambiguous. Germline V lookup: CDR1 LNHDA, CDR2 SQIVND (reference sequence). This CDR3 contains 10 residues. Trimming took 8 bases from V and 5 from J, leaving 4 bases between them. CDR3 amino acids: CASGRNTIYF. The CDR3 nucleotides read TGTGCCAGTGGCCGAAACACCATATATTTT.

The V and J genes are TRBV6-5 and TRBJ1-2, with TRBD1 as a possible D gene (5 bases). With 2 bases removed from V and 1 base from J, the gap between germline ends came to 14 bases. This CDR3 spans 16 amino acids. From germline, CDR1 is MNHEY and CDR2 SVGAGI. The CDR3 loop is CASSYLEGFHNYGYTF. DNA for the CDR3: TGTGCCAGCAGTTACCTGGAGGGGTTCCATAACTATGGCTACACCTTC.

This clone was seen more than once but under ten times. The chain links TRBV5-4 to TRBJ2-3, with 8 bases identical to TRBD1. CDR3 length equals 17 residues. CDR1 is SGHNT and CDR2 is YYREEE in the germline V gene (reference sequence). Trimming took 0 bases from V and 2 from J; bases not matched to a gene: 8. The CDR3 sequence: CASSLAGQGIPTDTQYF. As DNA, the CDR3 is TGTGCCAGCAGCTTGGCAGGACAGGGAATACCCACAGATACGCAGTATTTT.

The chain employs TRBV18 and TRBJ2-5; unclear D gene. Germline assignment: CDR1 KGHSH and CDR2 LQKENI. V lost 3 bases and J 5 bases, leaving 16 bases between the germline ends. The CDR3 length is 15 residues. The CDR3 bases are TGTGCCAGCTCACCCTTCTATGATGGGCTGGAGACCCAGTACTTC. This sequence encodes CASSPFYDGLETQYF.

This chain links TRBV9 with TRBJ1-1; D is possibly TRBD1 (5 bases). With 5 bases removed from V and 4 bases from J, the gap between germline ends came to 15 bases. Germline CDR1 and CDR2: SGDLS and YYNGEE. The CDR3 runs 14 residues. The CDR3 DNA reads TGTGCCAGCAGTCTTACACAGGAACGCACTGAAGCTTTCTTT. Encoded protein: CASSLTQERTEAFF.

This clone appeared once. The chain joins TRBV9 to TRBJ2-1, with D unclear. The CDR3 covers 17 residues. Germline assignment: CDR1 SGDLS and CDR2 YYNGEE. Trimming took off 0 bases at V and 0 bases at J, with 13 bases between the two ends. CDR3 sequence: CASSVGADPSSYNEQFF. CDR3 bases: TGTGCCAGCAGCGTAGGGGCAGATCCAAGCTCCTACAATGAGCAGTTCTTC.